Listed below are T cell receptor beta chains from one sample, sequenced in a study of glioma-infiltrating T cells after dendritic cell vaccination. Profiled with immunoSEQ multiplex PCR; TCRdb holds only in-frame clones, not every one. The sample shows about 50,000 clones, roughly 84% of them seen only once. The sequencing here drew on blood, taken after dendritic cell vaccination. The source is a human donor with glioblastoma. The CDR3 runs from the conserved cysteine through the conserved F or W. Fields, in order: CDR3 DNA, CDR3 protein, J gene, V gene, D gene, clone size. D genes are given only for firm matches. Clone size is shown for a subset of rows, as once, few, many or a class of expanded clone.

CDR3 DNA: TGTGCCAGCAGCCTCCCGACCGGGATGGAGGGGGCAAGGGAGACCCAGTACTTC; CDR3 protein: CASSLPTGMEGARETQYF; J gene: TRBJ2-5; V gene: TRBV5-6; D gene: -; clone size: once
CDR3 DNA: TGTGCCAGCAGTGAAGTACAGGGGACCCACAATGAGCAGTTCTTC; CDR3 protein: CASSEVQGTHNEQFF; J gene: TRBJ2-1; V gene: TRBV6-1; D gene: TRBD1; clone size: -
CDR3 DNA: TGTGCCAGCAGTGAACTAGCGGGGGCCGTTCTTAGCACAGATACGCAGTATTTT; CDR3 protein: CASSELAGAVLSTDTQYF; J gene: TRBJ2-3; V gene: TRBV6-1; D gene: TRBD2; clone size: few
CDR3 DNA: TGTGCCAGCAGAAGGGGGGGGAATCAGCCCCAGCATTTT; CDR3 protein: CASRRGGNQPQHF; J gene: TRBJ1-5; V gene: TRBV6-5; D gene: -; clone size: -
CDR3 DNA: TGTGCCAGCAGTTACCGTGGGGGGGTCCTCTACGAGCAGTACTTC; CDR3 protein: CASSYRGGVLYEQYF; J gene: TRBJ2-7; V gene: TRBV6-5; D gene: TRBD2; clone size: -
CDR3 DNA: TGTGCCAGCTCACGAGGGACAGGGGAGGGGAACACTGAAGCTTTCTTT; CDR3 protein: CASSRGTGEGNTEAFF; J gene: TRBJ1-1; V gene: TRBV18; D gene: TRBD1; clone size: -
CDR3 DNA: TGTGCCAGCACGCGGACTAGCGGTAAAGAGACCCAGTACTTC; CDR3 protein: CASTRTSGKETQYF; J gene: TRBJ2-5; V gene: TRBV6-5; D gene: TRBD2; clone size: -
CDR3 DNA: TGTGCCAGTAGACACCGGACAGGGGGAAGCAATCAGCCCCAGCATTTT; CDR3 protein: CASRHRTGGSNQPQHF; J gene: TRBJ1-5; V gene: TRBV19; D gene: TRBD1; clone size: -
CDR3 DNA: TGTGCCAGCAGTTTCGCTGGGACAGGGATTTACGAGCAGTACTTC; CDR3 protein: CASSFAGTGIYEQYF; J gene: TRBJ2-7; V gene: TRBV28; D gene: TRBD1; clone size: -
CDR3 DNA: TGTGCCAGCAGCGAAAGGGGGACTAACTACGAGCAGTACTTC; CDR3 protein: CASSERGTNYEQYF; J gene: TRBJ2-7; V gene: TRBV6-5; D gene: -; clone size: -
CDR3 DNA: TGTGCCAGCAGCTTAGCAGGGGGCTCCCCAGATACGCAGTATTTT; CDR3 protein: CASSLAGGSPDTQYF; J gene: TRBJ2-3; V gene: TRBV7-3; D gene: TRBD1; clone size: -
CDR3 DNA: TGTGCCAGCAAATTACAGGGGTTCTATAATTCACCCCTCCACTTT; CDR3 protein: CASKLQGFYNSPLHF; J gene: TRBJ1-6; V gene: TRBV6-5; D gene: TRBD1; clone size: -
CDR3 DNA: TGTGCCAGCAGCGTAGGTCAGACGAACACCGGGGAGCTGTTTTTT; CDR3 protein: CASSVGQTNTGELFF; J gene: TRBJ2-2; V gene: TRBV9; D gene: -; clone size: -
CDR3 DNA: TGTGCCAGCAGTGAATGGCTCAGGTCCAATGAGCAGTTCTTC; CDR3 protein: CASSEWLRSNEQFF; J gene: TRBJ2-1; V gene: TRBV6-1; D gene: -; clone size: -
CDR3 DNA: TGTGCCACTCAAAGAGGGGGGAACACCGGGGAGCTGTTTTTT; CDR3 protein: CATQRGGNTGELFF; J gene: TRBJ2-2; V gene: TRBV6-5; D gene: -; clone size: few
CDR3 DNA: TGTGCCAGCAGCTCCGGGACAGGATCCAATCAGCCCCAGCATTTT; CDR3 protein: CASSSGTGSNQPQHF; J gene: TRBJ1-5; V gene: TRBV5-6; D gene: TRBD1; clone size: -
CDR3 DNA: TGCGCCAGCAGCCCTTTCCTCAGGGACAGGGAGTTCTTC; CDR3 protein: CASSPFLRDREFF; J gene: TRBJ2-1; V gene: TRBV4-1; D gene: TRBD1; clone size: -
CDR3 DNA: TGTGCCAGCAGTACCCGACAGGGTCGGGCACCCCTCCACTTT; CDR3 protein: CASSTRQGRAPLHF; J gene: TRBJ1-6; V gene: TRBV6-6; D gene: TRBD1; clone size: few
CDR3 DNA: TGCGCCAGCAGCTCCAACCCCGGTTCGCTAGGGACAGGGGCCAACGTCCTGACTTTC; CDR3 protein: CASSSNPGSLGTGANVLTF; J gene: TRBJ2-6; V gene: TRBV5-1; D gene: -; clone size: -
CDR3 DNA: TGTGCCAGCAGCCAAGGGGACAGGGGAGGCGGCTACACCTTC; CDR3 protein: CASSQGDRGGGYTF; J gene: TRBJ1-2; V gene: TRBV4-2; D gene: TRBD1; clone size: -